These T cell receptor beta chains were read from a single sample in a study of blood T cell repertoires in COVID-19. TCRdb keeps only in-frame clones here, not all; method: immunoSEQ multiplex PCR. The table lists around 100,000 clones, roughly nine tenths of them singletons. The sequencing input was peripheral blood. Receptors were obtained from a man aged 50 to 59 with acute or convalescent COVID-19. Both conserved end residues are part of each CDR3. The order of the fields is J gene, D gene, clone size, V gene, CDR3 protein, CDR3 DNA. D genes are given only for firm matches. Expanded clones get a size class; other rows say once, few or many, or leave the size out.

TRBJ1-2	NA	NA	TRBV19	CASRDSPNYGYTF	TGTGCCAGTAGGGACAGTCCTAACTATGGCTACACCTTC
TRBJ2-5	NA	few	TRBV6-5	CASSRDGGGTQYF	TGTGCCAGCAGTCGTGACGGGGGAGGGACCCAGTACTTC
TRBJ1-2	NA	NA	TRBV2	CASRGGRPAYGYTF	TGTGCCAGCAGGGGGGGGAGGCCCGCCTATGGCTACACCTTC
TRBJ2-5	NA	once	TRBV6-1	CASSDPGVGQETQYF	TGTGCCAGCAGTGATCCGGGAGTGGGGCAAGAGACCCAGTACTTC
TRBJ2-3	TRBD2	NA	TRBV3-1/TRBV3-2	CASSRQAGARRGTDTQYF	TGTGCCAGCAGCCGCCAAGCGGGGGCGAGGCGTGGCACAGATACGCAGTATTTT
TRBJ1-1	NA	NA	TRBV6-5	CASIPTEPMNTEAFF	TGTGCCAGCATCCCAACTGAGCCCATGAACACTGAAGCTTTCTTT
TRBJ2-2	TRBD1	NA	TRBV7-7	CASSLVSGQGRTGELFF	TGTGCCAGCAGCTTAGTTTCGGGACAGGGCCGGACCGGGGAGCTGTTTTTT
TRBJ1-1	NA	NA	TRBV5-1	CASSVASSTEAFF	TGCGCCAGCAGCGTTGCTAGTAGCACTGAAGCTTTCTTT
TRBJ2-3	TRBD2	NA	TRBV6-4	CASSVSGASTDTQYF	TGTGCCAGCAGTGTTAGCGGGGCCAGCACAGATACGCAGTATTTT
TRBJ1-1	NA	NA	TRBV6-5	CASSRGGVAETEAFF	TGTGCCAGCAGTAGGGGTGGTGTGGCGGAGACTGAAGCTTTCTTT
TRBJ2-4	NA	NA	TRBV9	CASSPEDTAKNIQYF	TGTGCCAGCAGCCCCGAGGACACGGCCAAAAACATTCAGTACTTC
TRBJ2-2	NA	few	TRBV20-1	CSASAGTNTGELFF	TGCAGTGCTAGTGCGGGGACGAACACCGGGGAGCTGTTTTTT
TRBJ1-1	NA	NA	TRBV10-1	CASSDQTQPEAFF	TGCGCCAGCAGTGACCAGACTCAACCTGAAGCTTTCTTT
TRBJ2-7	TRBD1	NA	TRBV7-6	CASRQGAGPHYEQYF	TGTGCCAGCAGGCAGGGGGCAGGGCCCCACTACGAGCAGTACTTC
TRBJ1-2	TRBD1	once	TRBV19	CASSPRQGRDYGYTF	TGTGCCAGTAGTCCTCGACAGGGAAGGGACTATGGCTACACCTTC
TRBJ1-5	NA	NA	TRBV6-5	CASSYGGTNQPQHF	TGTGCCAGCAGTTACGGGGGGACCAATCAGCCCCAGCATTTT
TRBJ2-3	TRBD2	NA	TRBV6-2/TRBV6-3	CASSLTTSGTDTQYF	TGTGCCAGCAGTTTAACGACTAGCGGCACAGATACGCAGTATTTT
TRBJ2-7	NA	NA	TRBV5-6	CASSLEAGANYEQYF	TGTGCCAGCAGCTTGGAGGCAGGGGCCAACTACGAGCAGTACTTC
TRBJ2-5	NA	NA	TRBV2	CASRTRTQQETQYF	TGTGCCAGCAGAACCAGGACACAACAAGAGACCCAGTACTTC
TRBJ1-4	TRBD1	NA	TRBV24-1	CATSALQGRLFF	TGTGCCACCAGTGCATTACAGGGGAGACTGTTTTTT
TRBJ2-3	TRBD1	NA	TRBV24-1	CATSSLDRGLSTDTQYF	TGTGCCACCAGTTCCCTCGACAGGGGGCTTAGCACAGATACGCAGTATTTT
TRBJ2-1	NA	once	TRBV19	CASSPGVRYNEQFF	TGTGCCAGTAGTCCAGGGGTTAGGTACAATGAGCAGTTCTTC
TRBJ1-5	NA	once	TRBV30	CAWSVQGASEHF	TGTGCCTGGAGTGTTCAAGGGGCTTCGGAGCATTTT
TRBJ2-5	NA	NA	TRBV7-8	CASSLWGSLQETQYF	TGTGCCAGCAGCTTATGGGGCAGCCTCCAAGAGACCCAGTACTTC
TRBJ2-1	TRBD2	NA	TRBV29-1	CSVEEGRTSGKYNEQFF	TGCAGCGTTGAAGAAGGTCGTACTAGCGGAAAATACAATGAGCAGTTCTTC
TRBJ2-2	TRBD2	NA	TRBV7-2	CASSLVATSGGELFF	TGTGCCAGCAGCTTAGTAGCGACTAGCGGCGGGGAGCTGTTTTTT
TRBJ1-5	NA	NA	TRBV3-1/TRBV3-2	CASSQSFYRAPQPQHF	TGTGCCAGCAGCCAATCCTTTTACAGGGCTCCTCAGCCCCAGCATTTT
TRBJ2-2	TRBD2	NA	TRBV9	CASSVVGTITGELFF	TGTGCCAGCAGCGTAGTGGGGACTATAACCGGGGAGCTGTTTTTT
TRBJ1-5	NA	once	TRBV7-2	CASSLALFGNQPQHF	TGTGCCAGCAGCTTAGCCCTCTTCGGCAATCAGCCCCAGCATTTT
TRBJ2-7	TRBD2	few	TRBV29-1	CSATSGRDVYEQYF	TGCAGCGCCACTAGCGGGAGGGACGTATACGAGCAGTACTTC
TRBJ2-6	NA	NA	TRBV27	CASSLRFISGANVLTF	TGTGCCAGCAGTTTGCGCTTTATCTCTGGGGCCAACGTCCTGACTTTC
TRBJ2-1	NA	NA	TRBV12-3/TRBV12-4	CASRGLQNEQFF	TGTGCCAGCAGGGGACTCCAGAATGAGCAGTTCTTC
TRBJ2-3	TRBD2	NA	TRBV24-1	CATSDPGLVSDTQYF	TGTGCCACCAGTGATCCGGGACTAGTCTCAGATACGCAGTATTTT
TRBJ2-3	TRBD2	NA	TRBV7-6	CASSLGSAGGADTQYF	TGTGCCAGCAGCTTAGGTTCAGCGGGAGGGGCAGATACGCAGTATTTT
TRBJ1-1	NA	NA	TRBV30	CAWSVPVPRHEAFF	TGTGCCTGGAGTGTACCGGTACCGAGGCATGAAGCTTTCTTT
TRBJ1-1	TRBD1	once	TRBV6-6	CASNYWPGDSTEAFF	TGTGCCAGCAACTATTGGCCTGGGGACAGCACTGAAGCTTTCTTT
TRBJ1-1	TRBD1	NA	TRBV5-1	CASSVTGSGNTEAFF	TGCGCCAGCAGCGTGACAGGGAGTGGGAACACTGAAGCTTTCTTT
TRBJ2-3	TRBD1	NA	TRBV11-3	CASSDSEDRSFTDTQYF	TGTGCCAGCAGCGATTCCGAGGACAGGTCCTTCACAGATACGCAGTATTTT
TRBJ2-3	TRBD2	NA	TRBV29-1	CSSTTSVGTDTQYF	TGCAGCTCGACAACTAGCGTGGGTACAGATACGCAGTATTTT
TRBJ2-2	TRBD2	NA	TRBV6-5	CASTGLASTGELFF	TGTGCCAGCACGGGACTAGCGAGCACCGGGGAGCTGTTTTTT
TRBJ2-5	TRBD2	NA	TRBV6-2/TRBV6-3	CASSYPFSGRVGQETQYF	TGTGCCAGCAGTTACCCCTTTAGCGGGAGGGTTGGCCAAGAGACCCAGTACTTC
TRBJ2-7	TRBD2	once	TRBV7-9	CASSIGLAGEAEQYF	TGTGCCAGCAGCATCGGACTAGCGGGAGAAGCCGAGCAGTACTTC
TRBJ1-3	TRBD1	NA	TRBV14	CASRLTGTGNTIYF	TGTGCCAGCAGACTGACAGGGACGGGAAACACCATATATTTT
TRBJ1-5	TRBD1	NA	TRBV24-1	CATSDRRGGNQPQHF	TGTGCCACCAGTGATCGCAGGGGGGGCAATCAGCCCCAGCATTTT
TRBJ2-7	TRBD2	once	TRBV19	CASSIGLADYEQYF	TGTGCCAGTAGTATAGGGCTAGCGGACTACGAGCAGTACTTC
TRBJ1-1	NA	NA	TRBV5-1	CASSLAGVTEAFF	TGCGCCAGCAGCTTGGCCGGGGTCACTGAAGCTTTCTTT
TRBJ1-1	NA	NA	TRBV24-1	CATSLDREAFF	TGTGCCACCAGCTTAGACAGGGAAGCTTTCTTT
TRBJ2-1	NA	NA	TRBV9	CASSVAQGAPVSNEQFF	TGTGCCAGCAGCGTAGCTCAAGGGGCTCCAGTTTCCAATGAGCAGTTCTTC
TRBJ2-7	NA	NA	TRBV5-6	CASSPGHYEQYF	TGTGCCAGCAGCCCTGGACACTACGAGCAGTACTTC
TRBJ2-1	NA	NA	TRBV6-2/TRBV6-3	CASSHATGYNEQFF	TGTGCCAGCAGTCACGCAACGGGGTACAATGAGCAGTTCTTC
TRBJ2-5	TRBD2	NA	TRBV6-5	CASSYSSGSGWETQYF	TGTGCCAGCAGTTACTCCAGCGGGAGCGGGTGGGAGACCCAGTACTTC
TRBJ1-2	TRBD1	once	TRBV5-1	CASSSQGAGGYTF	TGCGCCAGCAGCTCACAGGGGGCGGGTGGCTACACCTTC
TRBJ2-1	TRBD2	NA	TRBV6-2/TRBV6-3	CASSYPPGLAGGREQFF	TGTGCCAGCAGTTATCCGCCGGGACTAGCGGGAGGGCGTGAGCAGTTCTTC
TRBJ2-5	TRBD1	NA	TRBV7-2	CASSEDRGRWETQYF	TGTGCCAGCAGCGAAGACAGGGGGCGGTGGGAGACCCAGTACTTC
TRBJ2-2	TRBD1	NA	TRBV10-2	CASSDPGQGIGELFF	TGCGCCAGCAGTGATCCGGGACAGGGGATCGGGGAGCTGTTTTTT
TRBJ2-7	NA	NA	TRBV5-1	CASSSTGSYEQYF	TGCGCCAGCAGCTCCACAGGGAGCTACGAGCAGTACTTC
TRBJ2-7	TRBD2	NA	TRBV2	CASSGLAGGGTYEQYF	TGTGCCAGCAGCGGACTAGCGGGAGGCGGAACTTACGAGCAGTACTTC